The clone carrying this T cell receptor beta chain was observed once. The data were taken from a study of blood T cell repertoires in COVID-19. The overall study: Collection of acute and convalescent COVID-19 samples took place in the United States, Italy and Spain. T cells, B-cell-depleted T cells, or PBMCs supplied cDNA or gDNA.

In the study's own analysis: Estimation of nucleated cell counts relied on the amplification of reference gene primers. The table came from immunoSEQ multiplex PCR; TCRdb's copy has only in-frame clones and leaves some out. V, J and clone size derive from that table, while D and trimming were established from the DNA sequence. The sample shows 30,000 to 45,000 clones, 80% to 90% of them seen only once. The CDR3 is 15 amino acids. Germline CDR1 is MGHRA and CDR2 is YSYEKL. Germline trimming cut 2 bases from V and 3 bases from J; bases unmatched to any gene: 3. The sequencing input was peripheral blood. V gene TRBV4-1 combines with J gene TRBJ2-2, with 7 bases lining up with TRBD1. The clonotype originates from a human donor in a cohort sampled during active COVID-19. Here the CDR3 reads CASSQSTGDTGELFF. The CDR3 DNA reads as TGCGCCAGCAGCCAATCAACAGGGGACACCGGGGAGCTGTTTTTT.